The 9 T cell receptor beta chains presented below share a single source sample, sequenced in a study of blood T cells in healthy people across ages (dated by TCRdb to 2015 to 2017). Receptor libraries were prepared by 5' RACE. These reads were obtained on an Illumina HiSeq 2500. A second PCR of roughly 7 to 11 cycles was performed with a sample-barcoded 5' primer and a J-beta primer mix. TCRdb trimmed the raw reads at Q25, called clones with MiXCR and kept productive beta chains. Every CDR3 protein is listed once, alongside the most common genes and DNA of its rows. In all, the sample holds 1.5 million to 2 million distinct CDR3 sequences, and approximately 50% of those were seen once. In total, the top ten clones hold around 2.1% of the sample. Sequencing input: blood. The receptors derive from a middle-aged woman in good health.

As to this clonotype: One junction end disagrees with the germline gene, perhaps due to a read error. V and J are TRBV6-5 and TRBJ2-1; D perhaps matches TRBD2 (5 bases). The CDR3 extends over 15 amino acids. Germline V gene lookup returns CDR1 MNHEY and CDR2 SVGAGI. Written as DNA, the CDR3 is TGTGCCAGCAGGTACTCACGGAATCGGGGAAATGAGCAGTTCTTC. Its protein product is CASRYSRNRGNEQFF.

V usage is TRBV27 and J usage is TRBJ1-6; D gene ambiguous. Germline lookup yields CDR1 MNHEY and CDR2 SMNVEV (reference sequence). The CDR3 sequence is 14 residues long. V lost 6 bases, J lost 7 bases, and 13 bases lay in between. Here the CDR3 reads CASRLTRVNSPLHF. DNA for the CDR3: TGTGCCAGCAGGCTCACGCGGGTAAATTCACCCCTCCACTTT.

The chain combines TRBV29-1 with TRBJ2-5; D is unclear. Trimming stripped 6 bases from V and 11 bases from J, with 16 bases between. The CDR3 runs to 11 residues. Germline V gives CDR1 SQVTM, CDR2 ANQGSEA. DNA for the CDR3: TGCAGCGTCCTGCCCGGAATGGAGCAGTACTTC. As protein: CSVLPGMEQYF.

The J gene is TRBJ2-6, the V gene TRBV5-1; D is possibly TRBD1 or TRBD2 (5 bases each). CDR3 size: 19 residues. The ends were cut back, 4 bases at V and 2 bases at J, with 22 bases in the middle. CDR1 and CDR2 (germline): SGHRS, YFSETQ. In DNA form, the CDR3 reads TGCGCCAGCAGCCTAGCCTCCTCCACCAGGGTAACTGGGGCCAACGTCCTGACTTTC. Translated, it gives CASSLASSTRVTGANVLTF. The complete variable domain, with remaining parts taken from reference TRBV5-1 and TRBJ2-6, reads KAGVTQTPRYLIKTRGQQVTLSCSPISGHRSVSWYQQTPGQGLQFLFEYFSETQRNKGNFPGRFSGRQFSNSRSEMNVSTLELGDSALYLCASSLASSTRVTGANVLTFGAGSRLTVL.

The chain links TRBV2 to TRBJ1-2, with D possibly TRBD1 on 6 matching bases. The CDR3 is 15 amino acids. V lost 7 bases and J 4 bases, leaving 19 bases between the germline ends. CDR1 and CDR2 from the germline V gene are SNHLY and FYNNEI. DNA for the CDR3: TGTGCCAGCACGGGGGGGGCAGGTCGGCTCTATGGCTACACCTTC. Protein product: CASTGGAGRLYGYTF.

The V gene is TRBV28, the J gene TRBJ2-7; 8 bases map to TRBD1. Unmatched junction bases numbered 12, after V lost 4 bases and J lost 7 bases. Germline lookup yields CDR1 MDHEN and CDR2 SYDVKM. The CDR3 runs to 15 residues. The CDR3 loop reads CASSWERQGRDEQYF. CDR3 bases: TGTGCCAGCAGTTGGGAGAGACAGGGGAGAGATGAGCAGTACTTC.

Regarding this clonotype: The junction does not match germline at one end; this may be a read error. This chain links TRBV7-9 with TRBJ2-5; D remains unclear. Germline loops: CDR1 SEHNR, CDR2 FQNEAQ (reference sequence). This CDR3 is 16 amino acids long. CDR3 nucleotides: TGTGCCAGCAGCTTAAGTGGTAGGGTGTACCAAGAGACCAAGTACTTC. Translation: CASSLSGRVYQETKYF.

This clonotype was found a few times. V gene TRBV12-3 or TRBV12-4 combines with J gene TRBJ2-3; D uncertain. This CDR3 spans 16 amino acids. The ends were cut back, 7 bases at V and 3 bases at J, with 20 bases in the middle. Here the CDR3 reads CASKMGLGLGTDTQYF. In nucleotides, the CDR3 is TGTGCCAGCAAAATGGGGTTGGGCTTGGGGACAGATACGCAGTATTTT.

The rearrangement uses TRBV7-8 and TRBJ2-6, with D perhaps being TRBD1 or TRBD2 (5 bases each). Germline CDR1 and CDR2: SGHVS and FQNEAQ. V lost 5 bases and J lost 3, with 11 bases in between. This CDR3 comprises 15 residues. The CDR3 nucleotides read TGTGCCAGCAGCCCGGGACGCGGTGGGGCCAACGTCCTGACTTTC. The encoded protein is CASSPGRGGANVLTF.